This T cell receptor (beta chain) was found in a study of blood T cell repertoires in COVID-19. About the study: PBMCs, B-cell-depleted T cells, or T cells provided the cDNA or gDNA that made up the material.

Sequencing was performed with immunoSEQ multiplex PCR; in TCRdb, only in-frame clones are kept and a portion is missing. This sample has some 380,000 clones; roughly 88% occur once, and the top ten carry approximately 2.1%. Trimming took 4 bases from V and 5 from J; bases not matched to a gene: 10. Germline lookup yields CDR1 MNHEY and CDR2 SVGAGI. The CDR3 covers 16 residues. Sequencing input: PBMCs or T cells enriched from blood (not recorded which). This sequence originates from a woman in her 40s with acute COVID-19. This chain uses TRBV6-5 with TRBJ2-5; the match to TRBD2 covers 10 bases. The CDR3 region has the DNA TGTGCCAGCAGTTCAAAAAGCGGGGGGGCCTCGGAGACCCAGTACTTC. Encoded protein: CASSSKSGGASETQYF.